This T cell receptor beta chain was profiled in a study of long-term antiretroviral therapy in people with HIV. Whole-study findings and limits: An increase in diversity followed ART, yet levels stayed below transplant donor controls. Nothing was known about ART adherence, viral resistance or changes in therapy. The study collected blood between about 2003 and 2017, possibly under older ART regimens.

Only United States sites treated participants with HIV. The assay used was immunoSEQ (version v3.0), run at survey level. Assay: immunoSEQ multiplex PCR; the TCRdb copy retains only in-frame clones and omits some. The sample has about 21,000 clones, around four fifths seen once; the top ten hold 3.9%. Germline CDR1 and CDR2: MGHRA and YSYEKL. This CDR3 is 17 amino acids long. The V gene lost 0 bases and the J gene lost 2 bases, with 14 bases spanning the gap. Details on this clone: Its antigen is still unknown.

This material consisted of unsorted PBMCs, taken about 4 years after starting antiretroviral therapy. The chain joins TRBV4-1 to TRBJ1-5; D gene ambiguous. The sequence was obtained from a man younger than 30 with HIV. The CDR3 DNA is TGCGCCAGCAGCCAAGATCCCTTTGGGGAAGGCAATCAGCCCCAGCATTTT. Amino acids: CASSQDPFGEGNQPQHF.